This record looks at one T cell receptor (beta chain) sequence and its context. Its antigen is unknown. PCR amplification relied on 60 Vbeta primers (plus 13 Jbeta primers). Generated by immunoSEQ multiplex PCR, the TCRdb table keeps only in-frame clones and is missing some. The repertoire holds over 200,000 clones, with roughly 87% as singletons. The data stem from a study of cytomegalovirus exposure and HLA in healthy donors. Germline assignment: CDR1 SGHDT and CDR2 YYEEEE. Losses at the gene ends were 0 bases for V and 8 bases for J; bases not matched to a gene: 11. The CDR3 extends over 16 amino acids. Study-wide results and limits: Beyond CMV serostatus, there was no information to go on about immune exposure.

V usage is TRBV5-6 and J usage is TRBJ2-4, with 7 bases aligning to TRBD2. Material: PBMCs. This clonotype was obtained from a middle-aged man in good health and CMV-seropositive. This chain's CDR3 is CASSLGWVGRGDIQYF. The CDR3 nucleotides are TGTGCCAGCAGCTTGGGATGGGTGGGACGGGGGGACATTCAGTACTTC.